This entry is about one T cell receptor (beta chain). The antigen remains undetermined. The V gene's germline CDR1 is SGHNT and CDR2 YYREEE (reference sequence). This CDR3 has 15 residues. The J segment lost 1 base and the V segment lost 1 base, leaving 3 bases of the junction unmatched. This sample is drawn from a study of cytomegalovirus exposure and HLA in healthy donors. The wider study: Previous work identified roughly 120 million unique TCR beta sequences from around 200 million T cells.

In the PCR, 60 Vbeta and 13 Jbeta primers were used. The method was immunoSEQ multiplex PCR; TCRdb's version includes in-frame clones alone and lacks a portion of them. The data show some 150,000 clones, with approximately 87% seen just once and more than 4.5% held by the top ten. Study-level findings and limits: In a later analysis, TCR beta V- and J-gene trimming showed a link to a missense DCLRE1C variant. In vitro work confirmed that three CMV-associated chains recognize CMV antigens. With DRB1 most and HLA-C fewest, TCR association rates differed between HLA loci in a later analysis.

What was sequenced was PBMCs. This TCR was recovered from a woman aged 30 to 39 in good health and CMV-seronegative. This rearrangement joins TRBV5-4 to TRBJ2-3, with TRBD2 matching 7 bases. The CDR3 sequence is CASSLRGVGTDTQYF. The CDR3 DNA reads TGTGCCAGCAGCTTGCGGGGGGTAGGCACAGATACGCAGTATTTT.